Shown below are 32 T cell receptor beta chains from a single sample sequenced in a study of CD8+ T cells in alopecia areata. Sequencing templates came from extracted RNA that was reverse transcribed into cDNA. The repertoire was sequenced with immunoSEQ multiplex PCR; TCRdb's copy has only in-frame clones and lacks some. The profile shows approximately 140,000 clones, about 88% of them singletons. The sample's treatment: oral pan-JAK inhibitor, 5-10 mg twice daily. Sample: CD8+ T cells sorted from blood, taken at week 4, from a patient treated with tofacitinib. These receptors all come from a human donor with alopecia areata.

The chain carries TRBV2 and TRBJ2-3; weak D call: TRBD2 (5 bases). Germline CDR1 and CDR2: SNHLY and FYNNEI. The CDR3 consists of 14 residues. Trimming cost V 3 bases and J 5 bases, with 12 bases left between them. CDR3 sequence (DNA): TGTGCCAGCAGTGATAACGGACTTTTAGATACGCAGTATTTT. Encoded protein: CASSDNGLLDTQYF.

This rearrangement joins TRBV13 to TRBJ2-5; D gene ambiguous. Trimming shortened V by 7 bases and J by 2 bases, and 11 bases separated the two germline ends. Germline assignment: CDR1 PRHDT and CDR2 FYEKMQ (reference sequence). The CDR3 contains 13 residues. The CDR3 region is CASKLRIQETQYF. Here the CDR3 DNA reads TGTGCCAGCAAGTTACGGATTCAAGAGACCCAGTACTTC. The full variable domain, completed using reference TRBV13 and TRBJ2-5, is AAGVIQSPRHLIKEKRETATLKCYPIPRHDTVYWYQQGPGQDPQFLISFYEKMQSDKGSIPDRFSAQQFSDYHSELNMSSLELGDSALYFCASKLRIQETQYFGPGTRLLVL.

This clone was detected once. The V call is TRBV7-8, the J call TRBJ1-2; D may be TRBD1 (5 bases). The length of the CDR3 is 15 residues. Trimming took off 4 bases at V and 14 bases at J, with 26 bases between the two ends. CDR1 is SGHVS and CDR2 is FQNEAQ in the germline V gene. This chain's CDR3 is CASSSAGTFYMLRTF. The DNA for the CDR3 is TGTGCCAGCAGCTCCGCCGGGACGTTCTACATGTTACGGACCTTC.

V usage is TRBV5-6 and J usage is TRBJ1-1; no clear D. Trimming shortened V by 6 bases and J by 2 bases, and 5 bases separated the two germline ends. The CDR3 has 11 amino acids. CDR1 SGHDT and CDR2 YYEEEE come from the germline V gene. DNA for the CDR3: TGTGCCAGCACCTACAACACTGAAGCTTTCTTT. This encodes CASTYNTEAFF. The complete variable domain, with remaining parts taken from reference TRBV5-6 and TRBJ1-1, reads DAGVTQSPTHLIKTRGQQVTLRCSPKSGHDTVSWYQQALGQGPQFIFQYYEEEERQRGNFPDRFSGHQFPNYSSELNVNALLLGDSALYLCASTYNTEAFFGQGTRLTVV.

J is TRBJ2-7 and V is TRBV27, with D perhaps being TRBD1 or TRBD2 (6 bases each). Germline CDR1 and CDR2: MNHEY and SMNVEV (reference sequence). V dropped 4 bases and J dropped 0 bases, with 10 bases sitting between them. This CDR3 has 14 amino acids. The CDR3 loop reads CASSSGASSYEQYF. The CDR3 DNA reads TGTGCCAGCAGTTCGGGGGCTTCCTCCTACGAGCAGTACTTC.

This clone showed up just once. This rearrangement joins TRBV19 to TRBJ2-3; tentative D call: TRBD1 (6 bases). Deletions cut 5 bases from V and 2 bases from J, with 17 bases between. The CDR3 has 16 amino acids. Germline V gene lookup returns CDR1 LNHDA and CDR2 SQIVND (reference sequence). CDR3 in DNA: TGTGCCAGTAGTTTGGGGGACATTCAGGTCACAGATACGCAGTATTTT. Translated, it gives CASSLGDIQVTDTQYF.

This clone was counted between two and nine times. The V call is TRBV20-1, the J call TRBJ2-1; D gene unclear. V lost 3 bases and J lost 4, with 4 bases in between. Germline loops: CDR1 DFQATT, CDR2 SNEGSKA (reference sequence). CDR3 size: 11 residues. The CDR3, as DNA: TGCAGTGCTAGTAAATACAATGAGCAGTTCTTC. Amino acids: CSASKYNEQFF.

The V and J genes are TRBV29-1 and TRBJ2-2, with 12 bases identical to TRBD2. After removal of 4 bases from V and 8 bases from J, the junction contained 8 bases not matched to a gene. The CDR3 has 15 residues. Germline lookup yields CDR1 SQVTM and CDR2 ANQGSEA. The CDR3 region has the DNA TGCAGCGTTGTTAGGACTAGCGGGGAGCGAGGGGAGCTGTTTTTT. Its translation is CSVVRTSGERGELFF.

This chain joins TRBV7-6 and TRBJ1-1; TRBD1 agrees at 7 bases. The CDR3 consists of 14 residues. Germline V gene sequence: CDR1 SGHVS, CDR2 FNYEAQ. After removal of 5 bases from V and 5 bases from J, the junction contained 8 bases not matched to a gene. The CDR3 loop reads CASSLGQIGTEAFF. The CDR3 nucleotides read TGTGCCAGCAGCCTGGGACAGATTGGAACTGAAGCTTTCTTT. The whole variable domain, remainder taken from reference TRBV7-6 and TRBJ1-1, is GAGVSQSPRYKVTKRGQDVALRCDPISGHVSLYWYRQALGQGPEFLTYFNYEAQQDKSGLPNDRFSAERPEGSISTLTIQRTEQRDSAMYRCASSLGQIGTEAFFGQGTRLTVV.

The genes are TRBV29-1 and TRBJ2-1; D may match TRBD1 or TRBD2 (5 bases each). V was clipped by 4 bases and J by 0 bases, with 19 bases between them. The CDR3 has 17 amino acids. CDR1 is SQVTM, CDR2 ANQGSEA, per germline. The CDR3 DNA is TGCAGCGTTGTAGGTCTAGGGGACCGAGGCTCCTACAATGAGCAGTTCTTC. This sequence encodes CSVVGLGDRGSYNEQFF.

This chain links TRBV7-9 with TRBJ2-1; D remains ambiguous. Deletions cut 5 bases from V and 6 bases from J, with 11 bases between. The germline CDR1 and CDR2 sequences are SEHNR and FQNEAQ (reference sequence). CDR3 length: 13 amino acids. CDR3 protein: CASSPPDPNEQFF. CDR3 nucleotides: TGTGCCAGCAGCCCCCCGGACCCCAATGAGCAGTTCTTC.

The gene calls are TRBV27 and TRBJ2-1; perhaps TRBD2 as D (6 bases). This CDR3 is built from 13 residues. V shed 5 bases and J shed 9 bases, with 14 bases lying between them. Germline-derived CDR1 and CDR2 are MNHEY and SMNVEV (reference sequence). The CDR3 is CASSHGSPIEQFF. DNA for the CDR3: TGTGCCAGCAGTCACGGGAGTCCAATTGAGCAGTTCTTC.

This clone was counted a single time. As DNA, the CDR3 is TGCAGCGCTATGGGACAGGGGGACGGCTACACCTTC. Translated, it gives CSAMGQGDGYTF. This rearrangement joins TRBV29-1 to TRBJ1-2, with 11 positions matching TRBD1. This CDR3 spans 12 amino acids. Germline V gene sequence: CDR1 SQVTM, CDR2 ANQGSEA. V lost 7 bases to trimming and J lost 8 bases; unmatched junction nucleotides: 6.

CDR3 residues: CASSSLWDIENTEAFF. The CDR3 nucleotides read TGTGCCAGCAGTTCCCTCTGGGACATCGAAAACACTGAAGCTTTCTTT. The chain has TRBV27 and TRBJ1-1; D might be TRBD1 (6 bases). Germline values: CDR1 MNHEY, CDR2 SMNVEV (reference sequence). The CDR3 consists of 16 residues. V lost 4 bases and J 2 bases, leaving 17 bases between the germline ends.

This clone showed up just once. CDR3 nucleotide sequence: TGTGCCAGCAGTCCCCACCCCTGGAACAATGAGCAGTTCTTC. It translates to CASSPHPWNNEQFF. The chain recombines TRBV27 with TRBJ2-1, with D hard to call. Germline V gives CDR1 MNHEY, CDR2 SMNVEV (reference sequence). The CDR3 spans 14 residues. Trimming took 5 bases from V and 5 from J, leaving 13 bases between them.

The chain uses TRBV10-1 and TRBJ2-1; TRBD1 aligns across 10 bases. This CDR3 spans 15 amino acids. With V trimmed by 4 bases and J by 7 bases, 7 bases remained unmatched. The V gene's germline CDR1 is WNHNN and CDR2 SYGVQD (reference sequence). The CDR3 DNA is TGCGCCAGCAGTGTGGGACAGGGGTTGGGGAATGAGCAGTTCTTC. Amino acids: CASSVGQGLGNEQFF.

The chain recombines TRBV4-1 with TRBJ2-7; D may be TRBD2 (5 bases). This CDR3 has 14 amino acids. Between the trimmed V and J ends, which lost 4 bases and 3 bases, there was a span of 13 bases. Germline V gene data show CDR1 as MGHRA and CDR2 as YSYEKL. CDR3 in DNA: TGCGCCAGCAGCCCTAGGAGCGGCCTCTACGAGCAGTACTTC. Translating gives CASSPRSGLYEQYF.

The CDR3 spells CASSFAGSYEQYF. In nucleotides, the CDR3 is TGTGCCAGCAGCTTCGCTGGATCCTACGAGCAGTACTTC. V usage is TRBV11-1 and J usage is TRBJ2-7; the D is unclear. Trimming pared 3 bases from V and 1 base from J, leaving 7 bases between. CDR3 length equals 13 residues. The germline V gene encodes CDR1 SGHAT and CDR2 FQDESV (reference sequence). Supplemented by reference TRBV11-1 and TRBJ2-7, the full variable domain reads EAEVAQSPRYKITEKSQAVAFWCDPISGHATLYWYRQILGQGPELLVQFQDESVVDDSQLPKDRFSAERLKGVDSTLKIQPAELGDSAMYLCASSFAGSYEQYFGPGTRLTVT.

The chain combines TRBV4-1 with TRBJ2-6; D is uncertain. This CDR3 comprises 19 residues. The V end lost 4 bases, the J end lost 0 bases, and 19 bases lay between the germline ends. Germline V lookup: CDR1 MGHRA, CDR2 YSYEKL. CDR3: CASSPSRAPPLSGANVLTF. In nucleotides, the CDR3 is TGCGCCAGCAGCCCTTCCCGGGCCCCTCCACTCTCTGGGGCCAACGTCCTGACTTTC.

The V gene is TRBV27, the J gene TRBJ2-7; no firm D call. The germline V and J ends were trimmed by 3 bases and 0 bases, with 15 bases remaining between them. Germline assignment: CDR1 MNHEY and CDR2 SMNVEV (reference sequence). The CDR3 length is 16 residues. The CDR3 loop reads CASSLTGTEPSYEQYF. Written as DNA, the CDR3 is TGTGCCAGCAGTTTGACGGGCACTGAACCCTCCTACGAGCAGTACTTC.

The chain links TRBV2 to TRBJ2-2; TRBD2 agrees at 7 bases. The CDR3 has 15 amino acids. Germline V gene data show CDR1 as SNHLY and CDR2 as FYNNEI. The ends lost 8 bases at V and 0 bases at J; junction bases unmatched: 6. CDR3 loop: CASDRRESNTGELFF. The CDR3 DNA follows: TGTGCCAGCGATAGGCGGGAGTCGAACACCGGGGAGCTGTTTTTT.

The CDR3 loop reads CASSYSGTTEGNTIYF. The CDR3 bases are TGTGCCAGCAGTTACTCCGGGACCACGGAAGGAAACACCATATATTTT. J is TRBJ1-3 and V is TRBV6-5; possibly TRBD1 for D (5 bases). The CDR3 runs to 16 residues. Germline V CDR1 and CDR2: MNHEY, SVGAGI. V dropped 0 bases and J dropped 4 bases, with 13 bases sitting between them.

This clone was seen only once. The chain joins TRBV5-4 to TRBJ2-7; tentative D call: TRBD2 (6 bases). This CDR3 has 14 amino acids. Trimming cost V 2 bases and J 3 bases, with 12 bases left between them. Germline V gene sequence: CDR1 SGHNT, CDR2 YYREEE (reference sequence). The CDR3, as DNA: TGTGCCAGCAGCTTTGGTGGAGGGAACTACGAGCAGTACTTC. Encoded protein: CASSFGGGNYEQYF. The variable domain in full, completed from reference TRBV5-4 and TRBJ2-7, reads ETGVTQSPTHLIKTRGQQVTLRCSSQSGHNTVSWYQQALGQGPQFIFQYYREEENGRGNFPPRFSGLQFPNYSSELNVNALELDDSALYLCASSFGGGNYEQYFGPGTRLTVT.

As DNA, the CDR3 is TGTGCCAGCAGTTTGGGCGTGACGCGCACAGATACGCAGTATTTT. Translating gives CASSLGVTRTDTQYF. This chain connects TRBV27 to TRBJ2-3, with D hard to call. Trimming left V 3 bases short and J 1 base short, with 11 bases between. CDR3 length: 15 residues. In germline, CDR1 is MNHEY, CDR2 SMNVEV (reference sequence).

DNA of the CDR3: TGTGCCAGCAGCCAAGATTCCGGGGAGCTGTTTTTT. Translation: CASSQDSGELFF. This rearrangement joins TRBV4-2 to TRBJ2-2; D is ambiguous. Trimming removed 0 bases from V and 6 bases from J, with 2 bases in between. Germline values: CDR1 LGHNA, CDR2 YNFKEQ. The CDR3 has 12 residues.

The chain employs TRBV29-1 and TRBJ2-1, with D perhaps being TRBD1 or TRBD2 (5 bases each). CDR1 is SQVTM and CDR2 is ANQGSEA in the germline V gene. The CDR3 totals 11 residues. V gave up 7 bases and J gave up 8 bases, with 12 bases separating them. As DNA, the CDR3 is TGCAGCGAGGGTCAGGGAGATGAGCAGTTCTTC. It encodes CSEGQGDEQFF.

This clone occurred once. The chain has TRBV5-6 and TRBJ2-1; D remains unclear. In germline, CDR1 is SGHDT, CDR2 YYEEEE. V was clipped by 5 bases and J by 5 bases, with 8 bases between them. This CDR3 has 12 amino acids. CDR3 region: CASRQLHNEQFF. DNA of the CDR3: TGTGCCAGCAGACAACTACACAATGAGCAGTTCTTC.

The chain recombines TRBV27 with TRBJ1-2; the match to TRBD1 covers 12 bases. Germline lookup yields CDR1 MNHEY and CDR2 SMNVEV (reference sequence). The CDR3 extends over 16 amino acids. J gave up 5 bases and V 3 bases, and 7 bases lay outside the gene matches. The CDR3 DNA is TGTGCCAGCAGTTTGCGGGACAGGGGGCTTAGGTATGGCTACACCTTC. This sequence encodes CASSLRDRGLRYGYTF.

The chain links TRBV27 to TRBJ1-5; TRBD1 is a possible D gene (6 bases). CDR1 is MNHEY and CDR2 is SMNVEV in the germline V gene (reference sequence). The length of the CDR3 is 14 residues. Trimming pared 2 bases from V and 7 bases from J, leaving 12 bases between. CDR3 loop: CASSLTRGKQPQHF. CDR3 sequence (DNA): TGTGCCAGCAGTTTAACCAGGGGTAAACAGCCCCAGCATTTT.

The chain employs TRBV7-8 and TRBJ2-1; D might be TRBD2 (6 bases). This CDR3 comprises 14 residues. Germline V gene lookup returns CDR1 SGHVS and CDR2 FQNEAQ. V was clipped by 5 bases and J by 4 bases, with 12 bases between them. CDR3 in DNA: TGTGCCAGCAGCCCCGCGGGACTTTACAATGAGCAGTTCTTC. It yields the protein CASSPAGLYNEQFF.

The chain combines TRBV27 with TRBJ2-7, with TRBD1 matching over 7 bases. Germline CDR1 is MNHEY and CDR2 is SMNVEV (reference sequence). V was clipped by 5 bases and J by 7 bases; unmatched bases: 5. CDR3 length equals 12 residues. CDR3: CASSRGPGEQYF. DNA of the CDR3: TGTGCCAGCAGTAGGGGGCCGGGGGAGCAGTACTTC.

The chain carries TRBV29-1 and TRBJ1-2; D uncertain. Trimming removed 2 bases from V and 8 bases from J, with 6 bases in between. CDR3 size: 10 residues. The germline gives CDR1 SQVTM, CDR2 ANQGSEA. CDR3 residues: CSVEREGYTF. CDR3 DNA: TGCAGCGTTGAAAGGGAAGGCTACACCTTC.